The next 19 T cell receptor beta chains were all read from a single sample in a study of T cells after yellow fever vaccination. One entry per CDR3 protein results from TCRdb running MiXCR on the 5' RACE reads. The data show some 260,000 distinct CDR3 sequences, about 5% seen once. The source was CD4+ T cells sorted from PBMCs, collected on the day of the yellow fever booster vaccination. Receptor source: a man aged 18 to 29 who received the YFV17D yellow fever vaccine.

This chain joins TRBV6-6 and TRBJ2-7; D might be TRBD2 (5 bases). The CDR3 sequence is 13 residues long. The germline V gene has CDR1 MNHNY and CDR2 SVGAGI (reference sequence). V lost 0 bases, J lost 7 bases, and 10 bases lay in between. The DNA for the CDR3 is TGTGCCAGCAGTTACTCGCCGGGGTGGGAGCAGTACGTC. Amino acid sequence: CASSYSPGWEQYV.

This clonotype was seen a few times. The V gene is TRBV7-2, the J gene TRBJ2-7; 8 bases fit TRBD2. The CDR3 has 15 residues. The ends lost 5 bases at V and 2 bases at J; junction bases unmatched: 8. Looked up from germline, CDR1 is SGHTA and CDR2 is FQGNSA. CDR3 nucleotides: TGTGCCAGCAGCCAGGTGACGGGGGGGACCTACGAGCAGTACTTC. Protein: CASSQVTGGTYEQYF.

The rearrangement uses TRBV5-1 and TRBJ1-1; 7 bases are shared with TRBD1. V shed 4 bases, J shed 2 bases, and the junction held 8 bases outside the gene matches. CDR3 length equals 15 residues. In germline, CDR1 is SGHRS, CDR2 YFSETQ. CDR3 coding DNA: TGCGCCAGCAGCCCTACAGGGGACCCAAACACTGAAGCTTTCTTT. Residues: CASSPTGDPNTEAFF.

This clonotype was seen a handful of times. This chain links TRBV2 with TRBJ2-3; unclear D gene. Trimming shortened V by 1 base and J by 4 bases, and 6 bases separated the two germline ends. The germline CDR1 and CDR2 sequences are SNHLY and FYNNEI. The CDR3 has 13 amino acids. The CDR3: CASSEVRADTQYF. CDR3 in DNA: TGTGCCAGCAGTGAAGTTCGTGCAGATACGCAGTATTTT.

This clonotype was seen more than once but under ten times. This rearrangement joins TRBV12-3 or TRBV12-4 to TRBJ2-6; no clear D gene. With 7 bases removed from V and 1 base from J, the gap between germline ends came to 8 bases. The CDR3 totals 14 residues. The CDR3 loop is CASNFPSGANVLTF. For the CDR3, the DNA is TGTGCCAGCAATTTCCCGTCTGGGGCCAACGTCCTGACTTTC.

V usage is TRBV5-6 and J usage is TRBJ1-2, with TRBD1 matching over 7 bases. Germline V gene sequence: CDR1 SGHDT, CDR2 YYEEEE. The length of the CDR3 is 12 residues. V shed 3 bases and J 6 bases; nucleotides not matched to a gene: 2. Here the CDR3 reads CASSYDRDGYTF. As DNA, the CDR3 is TGTGCCAGCAGCTACGACAGGGATGGCTACACCTTC.

To note about this clonotype: Mismatch with germline at one junction end may stem from a read error. The V gene is TRBV20-1, the J gene TRBJ1-3; no reliable D call. Germline V CDR1 and CDR2: DFQATT, SNEGSKA (reference sequence). The CDR3 consists of 11 residues. In nucleotides, the CDR3 is TGCACTGCTCCGATTGGAAACACCATATATTTT. It yields the protein CTAPIGNTIYF.

This clonotype has a count of ten or more. The chain carries TRBV7-2 and TRBJ2-7; maybe TRBD1 (5 bases). This CDR3 comprises 13 residues. Trimming cost V 1 base and J 5 bases, with 9 bases left between them. CDR1 SGHTA and CDR2 FQGNSA come from the germline V gene. CDR3 sequence (DNA): TGTGCCAGCAGCTTAGGTCGCAGGGACGAGCAGTACTTC. It specifies CASSLGRRDEQYF.

In this sample, this clonotype turned up a few times. CDR3 DNA sequence: TGCGCCAGCAGCCAATTGGACCCGAAGACCCAGTACTTC. Its translation is CASSQLDPKTQYF. The chain carries TRBV4-1 and TRBJ2-5; D remains unclear. V gave up 2 bases and J gave up 6 bases, with 10 bases separating them. CDR3 length: 13 residues. CDR1 and CDR2 (germline): MGHRA, YSYEKL.

This clonotype occurred many times. This chain uses TRBV7-9 with TRBJ2-1, with D tentatively TRBD2 (7 bases). CDR1 SEHNR and CDR2 FQNEAQ come from the germline V gene (reference sequence). V shed 5 bases and J shed 0 bases, with 14 bases lying between them. The CDR3 totals 16 residues. The CDR3 bases are TGTGCCAGCAGCACTTGGGGGGGGGCCTCCTACAATGAGCAGTTCTTC. Protein sequence: CASSTWGGASYNEQFF.

This clonotype was detected ten times or more. This rearrangement joins TRBV5-5 to TRBJ1-5, with D perhaps matching TRBD1 (6 bases). The CDR3 covers 14 residues. Germline CDR1 and CDR2: SGHKS and YYEKEE (reference sequence). V was cut by 3 bases and J by 4 bases, with 11 bases left in between. The CDR3 region is CASSSLQGNQPQHF. CDR3 DNA: TGTGCCAGCAGCTCGCTACAGGGTAATCAGCCCCAGCATTTT.

This clonotype was picked up many times. The CDR3 bases are TGTGCCAGCAGCCTCAGTACAGATACGCAGTATTTT. Translated: CASSLSTDTQYF. The J gene is TRBJ2-3, the V gene TRBV7-9; D remains unclear. In germline, CDR1 is SEHNR, CDR2 FQNEAQ (reference sequence). The germline V and J ends were trimmed by 5 bases and 3 bases, with 6 bases remaining between them. This CDR3 has 12 residues.

The chain recombines TRBV12-3 or TRBV12-4 with TRBJ1-1; 10 bases are shared with TRBD1. The CDR3 has 16 amino acids. Trimming cost V 3 bases and J 6 bases; bases outside gene matches: 10. Written as DNA, the CDR3 is TGTGCCAGCAGTTTTGGGTTCGGACAGGGGGGGGCTGAAGCTTTCTTT. It specifies CASSFGFGQGGAEAFF.

This chain links TRBV5-1 with TRBJ1-1; D remains unclear. Germline V gene lookup returns CDR1 SGHRS and CDR2 YFSETQ. The germline V and J ends were trimmed by 4 bases and 2 bases, with 12 bases remaining between them. This CDR3 region has 14 residues. The CDR3 DNA reads TGCGCCAGCAGCCGGCTGGAGGTAAACACTGAAGCTTTCTTT. Translating gives CASSRLEVNTEAFF.

There are many counts of this clonotype. The chain links TRBV5-4 to TRBJ2-3; TRBD2 might be the D (5 bases). Deletions cut 5 bases from V and 5 bases from J, with 12 bases between. Germline-derived CDR1 and CDR2 are SGHNT and YYREEE (reference sequence). The CDR3 is 13 amino acids. CDR3 region: CASRTWAGDTQYF. CDR3 nucleotide sequence: TGTGCCAGCAGAACATGGGCGGGAGATACGCAGTATTTT.

This clonotype was seen only a few times. The chain combines TRBV15 with TRBJ2-3, with TRBD1 identical over 7 bases. Per the germline V gene, CDR1 is LNHNV and CDR2 is YYDKDF (reference sequence). There are 12 residues in the CDR3. J lost 13 bases, V lost 0 bases, and 4 bases had no gene match. The CDR3 here is CATSRDRGPEYF. As DNA, the CDR3 is TGTGCCACCAGCAGAGATAGGGGGCCGGAGTATTTT.

There are a few counts of this clonotype. The CDR3 nucleotides read TGTGCCAGCAGCCAAGCAGGGCAGGGGGTTTACGAGCAGTACTTC. Encoded protein: CASSQAGQGVYEQYF. The chain uses TRBV3-1 and TRBJ2-7; 7 nucleotides match TRBD1. The J segment lost 4 bases and the V segment lost 1 base, leaving 7 bases of the junction unmatched. Germline values: CDR1 LGHDT, CDR2 YNNKEL (reference sequence). The CDR3 totals 15 residues.

This clonotype appeared a few times. The chain employs TRBV4-1 and TRBJ2-2; D gene unclear. CDR1 and CDR2 (germline): MGHRA, YSYEKL. V lost 0 bases, J lost 6 bases, and 5 bases lay in between. The length of the CDR3 is 13 residues. The CDR3 bases are TGCGCCAGCAGCCAAGATGCTTCCGGGGAGCTGTTTTTT. This codes for CASSQDASGELFF.

The chain links TRBV9 to TRBJ2-1; 12 bases are shared with TRBD2. Per germline, CDR1 SGDLS and CDR2 YYNGEE. Trimming cost V 3 bases and J 4 bases; bases outside gene matches: 11. The CDR3 extends over 18 amino acids. CDR3 protein: CASSEEGLAGERYNEQFF. In DNA, the CDR3 is TGTGCCAGCAGCGAGGAGGGACTAGCGGGCGAAAGATACAATGAGCAGTTCTTC.